Listed here are 16 T cell receptor beta chains from one sample, sequenced in a study of T cells in tuberculosis. Here immunoSEQ multiplex PCR was the method, and the copy in TCRdb shows in-frame clones only, minus some. The sample consists of under 50,000 clones, roughly 96% of them appearing once. Sequencing used PBMCs. The source of these receptors is a donor under 30 with latent tuberculosis or without tuberculosis infection.

A word on this clone: Within the sample, other DNA sequences also encode this same CDR3. The chain carries TRBV6-4 and TRBJ2-3; 8 bases align to TRBD2. Germline CDR1 MRHNA, CDR2 SNTAGT. This CDR3 spans 15 amino acids. J lost 1 base, V lost 0 bases, and 0 bases had no gene match. The CDR3 nucleotides read TGTGCCAGCAGTGACTCTAGCGGGGGCACAGATACGCAGTATTTT. Translation: CASSDSSGGTDTQYF.

For the CDR3, the DNA is TGTGCCAGCAGCCGCTGGGGGGGCTCCTACAATGAGCAGTTCTTC. Protein sequence: CASSRWGGSYNEQFF. V usage is TRBV6-1 and J usage is TRBJ2-1; TRBD2 aligns across 7 bases. V gave up 6 bases and J gave up 0 bases; unmatched junction bases: 5. CDR3 length equals 15 residues. Germline V gives CDR1 MNHNS, CDR2 SASEGT.

The gene calls are TRBV4-1 and TRBJ1-1; D perhaps matches TRBD1 (6 bases). The germline V and J ends were trimmed by 7 bases and 1 base, with 13 bases remaining between them. There are 14 residues in the CDR3. CDR1 MGHRA and CDR2 YSYEKL come from the germline V gene. The CDR3 spells CASTRQETNTEAFF. The CDR3 DNA is TGCGCCAGCACCCGACAGGAGACGAACACTGAAGCTTTCTTT.

The V call is TRBV6-6, the J call TRBJ1-1, with a weak D call TRBD1 (6 bases). V was cut by 5 bases and J by 8 bases, with 18 bases left in between. Germline values: CDR1 MNHNY, CDR2 SVGAGI (reference sequence). The CDR3 has 14 amino acids. The CDR3 is CASSTYTGHPEAFF. The DNA of the CDR3 is TGTGCCAGCAGTACATATACGGGACACCCAGAAGCTTTCTTT.

The chain is built from TRBV7-9 and TRBJ2-1; the match to TRBD1 covers 8 bases. The CDR3 has 16 residues. J was trimmed by 8 bases and V by 1 base; bases with no gene match: 10. CDR1 is SEHNR, CDR2 FQNEAQ, per germline (reference sequence). The CDR3 here is CASSLGQGAPNHEQFF. CDR3 nucleotides: TGTGCCAGCAGCTTAGGGCAGGGGGCACCGAACCATGAGCAGTTCTTC.

The V and J genes are TRBV25-1 and TRBJ1-4, with TRBD1 as a possible D gene (5 bases). The CDR3 sequence is 12 residues long. V dropped 3 bases and J dropped 11 bases, with 10 bases sitting between them. The V gene's germline CDR1 is MGHDK and CDR2 SYGVNS. The CDR3 coding sequence is TGTGCCAGCAGTGATAGCCAGGGTAAACTGTTTTTT. As protein: CASSDSQGKLFF.

The rearrangement uses TRBV29-1 and TRBJ2-5, with 9 bases that match TRBD2. J was trimmed by 7 bases and V by 4 bases; bases with no gene match: 10. This CDR3 has 14 residues. Germline assignment: CDR1 SQVTM and CDR2 ANQGSEA. CDR3 sequence: CSVAGTSRKGTQYF. CDR3 sequence (DNA): TGCAGCGTTGCCGGGACTAGCCGAAAGGGGACCCAGTACTTC.

The chain has TRBV2 and TRBJ1-1; a weak D match, TRBD1 (5 bases). Looked up from germline, CDR1 is SNHLY and CDR2 is FYNNEI. The CDR3 length is 13 residues. V lost 4 bases, J lost 4 bases, and 10 bases lay in between. CDR3: CASSGQGGTEAFF. The CDR3 nucleotides read TGTGCCAGCAGTGGGCAGGGTGGCACTGAAGCTTTCTTT.

The chain couples TRBV7-6 to TRBJ1-2, with D tentatively TRBD1 (5 bases). This CDR3 is built from 13 residues. CDR1 and CDR2 (germline): SGHVS, FNYEAQ. Trimming removed 1 base from V and 10 bases from J, with 13 bases in between. Here the CDR3 reads CASSLEFGAIYTF. For the CDR3, the DNA is TGTGCCAGCAGCTTAGAGTTTGGGGCCATCTACACCTTC. The variable domain in full, with the rest retrieved from reference TRBV7-6 and TRBJ1-2, is GAGVSQSPRYKVTKRGQDVALRCDPISGHVSLYWYRQALGQGPEFLTYFNYEAQQDKSGLPNDRFSAERPEGSISTLTIQRTEQRDSAMYRCASSLEFGAIYTFGSGTRLTVV.

V gene TRBV27 combines with J gene TRBJ1-4; TRBD1 might be the D (6 bases). V lost 5 bases and J 7 bases, leaving 20 bases between the germline ends. The CDR3 covers 16 residues. Germline lookup yields CDR1 MNHEY and CDR2 SMNVEV (reference sequence). The CDR3 bases are TGTGCCAGCAGTCGGCTGACAGGTGAACGTCGTGAAAAACTGTTTTTT. Its translation is CASSRLTGERREKLFF.

The gene calls are TRBV5-1 and TRBJ1-5; D perhaps matches TRBD1 (6 bases). Trimming removed 5 bases at V and 1 base at J, with 7 bases between. CDR1 is SGHRS, CDR2 YFSETQ, per germline. This CDR3 comprises 13 residues. CDR3: CASSQGSNQPQHF. The CDR3 region has the DNA TGCGCCAGCAGTCAGGGGAGCAATCAGCCCCAGCATTTT.

This clone was observed once. The chain couples TRBV30 to TRBJ1-5, with TRBD1 as a possible D gene (5 bases). V dropped 0 bases and J dropped 2 bases, with 5 bases sitting between them. Germline V CDR1 and CDR2: GTSNPN, SVGIG (reference sequence). The CDR3 has 13 residues. As DNA, the CDR3 is TGTGCCTGGAGTGTACAGGGCAATCAGCCCCAGCATTTT. It yields the protein CAWSVQGNQPQHF.

V usage is TRBV28 and J usage is TRBJ2-1; TRBD1 matches at 9 bases. Germline V gene lookup returns CDR1 MDHEN and CDR2 SYDVKM. Trimming cost V 5 bases and J 8 bases; bases outside gene matches: 10. CDR3 length: 15 residues. This chain's CDR3 is CASSRGGTGIDEQFF. As DNA, the CDR3 is TGTGCCAGCAGTCGGGGAGGGACAGGGATTGATGAGCAGTTCTTC.

This clone was recorded once. This sequence joins TRBV29-1 and TRBJ2-3; 8 bases agree with TRBD1. This CDR3 is 15 amino acids long. Germline assignment: CDR1 SQVTM and CDR2 ANQGSEA. After removal of 0 bases from V and 2 bases from J, the junction contained 4 bases not matched to a gene. Here the CDR3 DNA reads TGCAGCGTTGAAGATCACAGGGGGGCCACAGATACGCAGTATTTT. Protein product: CSVEDHRGATDTQYF.

The rearrangement uses TRBV6-1 and TRBJ2-2, with 11 bases lining up with TRBD1. Germline trimming cut 3 bases from V and 6 bases from J; bases unmatched to any gene: 3. The CDR3 totals 15 residues. From germline, CDR1 is MNHNS and CDR2 SASEGT. The CDR3 protein is CASSEAGQGAGELFF. In DNA form, the CDR3 reads TGTGCCAGCAGTGAGGCGGGACAGGGGGCCGGGGAGCTGTTTTTT.

The genes are TRBV6-5 and TRBJ2-7; 9 bases match TRBD1. Trimming removed 6 bases from V and 4 bases from J; junction bases left unmatched: 7. The CDR3 contains 14 residues. Germline loops: CDR1 MNHEY, CDR2 SVGAGI. CDR3 coding DNA: TGTGCCAGCAGCCCCCGGGGACAGGGATACGAGCAGTACTTC. This encodes CASSPRGQGYEQYF.